Presented here are 18 T cell receptor beta chains from one specimen sequenced in a study of early T cells in non-severe SARS-CoV-2 infection. TCRdb independently ran MiXCR on the 5' RACE reads; one entry per CDR3 protein. This table has tens of thousands of distinct CDR3 sequences, around 5.3% appearing once. Input material: whole blood. These receptors were obtained from an adult who was a healthcare worker with PCR-confirmed SARS-CoV-2 infection or an uninfected control (not recorded which).

This clonotype was counted ten times or more. V and J are TRBV5-4 and TRBJ1-1; 7 bases map to TRBD1. The CDR3 has 16 amino acids. The V and J ends lost 0 bases and 2 bases, in that order; junction bases with no gene match: 7. CDR1 is SGHNT, CDR2 YYREEE, per germline (reference sequence). The CDR3 is CASSLGVRDRNTEAFF. Here the CDR3 DNA reads TGTGCCAGCAGCTTGGGGGTCCGGGACAGAAACACTGAAGCTTTCTTT. Combining the CDR3 with reference TRBV5-4 and TRBJ1-1 gives the whole variable domain ETGVTQSPTHLIKTRGQQVTLRCSSQSGHNTVSWYQQALGQGPQFIFQYYREEENGRGNFPPRFSGLQFPNYSSELNVNALELDDSALYLCASSLGVRDRNTEAFFGQGTRLTVV.

This clonotype has a count of ten or more. The chain links TRBV27 to TRBJ2-7, with TRBD1 identical over 7 bases. The V and J ends lost 5 bases and 12 bases, in that order; junction bases with no gene match: 10. In germline, CDR1 is MNHEY, CDR2 SMNVEV (reference sequence). CDR3 length: 12 amino acids. CDR3 amino acids: CASSLGQVPRYF. DNA of the CDR3: TGTGCCAGCAGTCTCGGACAGGTCCCACGGTACTTC.

In this sample, this clonotype turned up a few times. The rearrangement joins TRBV5-6 to TRBJ1-3, with a weak D call TRBD1 (5 bases). V lost 3 bases and J lost 8, with 18 bases in between. Germline V gene lookup returns CDR1 SGHDT and CDR2 YYEEEE. This CDR3 region has 15 residues. CDR3 amino acids: CASSSAYPLGHTIYF. In nucleotides, the CDR3 is TGTGCCAGCAGCTCGGCATACCCCTTGGGGCACACCATATATTTT.

The J gene is TRBJ1-2, the V gene TRBV6-5; TRBD1 might be the D (5 bases). This CDR3 comprises 12 residues. Between the trimmed V and J ends, which lost 4 bases and 4 bases, there was a span of 7 bases. Germline values: CDR1 MNHEY, CDR2 SVGAGI. The CDR3 coding sequence is TGTGCCAGCAGTTCCGACAGCTATGGCTACACCTTC. Protein: CASSSDSYGYTF.

V gene TRBV11-2 combines with J gene TRBJ2-5, with a tentative D call TRBD1 (6 bases). The CDR3 sequence is 13 residues long. The V gene's germline CDR1 is SGHAT and CDR2 FQNNGV. V lost 4 bases to trimming and J lost 3 bases, with 9 bases between them. This chain's CDR3 is CASSSGQKETQYF. The CDR3 DNA follows: TGTGCCAGCAGCTCCGGACAGAAAGAGACCCAGTACTTC.

The sample holds many counts of this clonotype. V and J are TRBV20-1 and TRBJ1-5, with TRBD1 identical over 9 bases. CDR3 size: 14 residues. V was clipped by 5 bases and J by 4 bases; unmatched bases: 6. CDR1 is DFQATT, CDR2 SNEGSKA, per germline (reference sequence). In DNA form, the CDR3 reads TGCAGTGCTCCTCGGACAGGGGAAAATCAGCCCCAGCATTTT. It specifies CSAPRTGENQPQHF.

This clonotype was seen ten or more times. The rearrangement uses TRBV2 and TRBJ2-7, with 10 bases lining up with TRBD1. This CDR3 has 13 residues. The V segment lost 7 bases and the J segment 8 bases; nucleotides outside the gene matches: 8. From germline, CDR1 is SNHLY and CDR2 FYNNEI. The CDR3 region is CASIRDRGIKQYF. Written as DNA, the CDR3 is TGTGCCAGCATCAGGGACAGGGGAATTAAGCAGTACTTC.

A word on this clonotype: It may be a read error: a sequence one base away is much more abundant. No conserved phenylalanine or tryptophan is present at the end of the CDR3, so a read error is the likely explanation. This chain uses TRBV7-2 with TRBJ1-1; TRBD1 matches 9 bases. Germline assignment: CDR1 SGHTA and CDR2 FQGNSA. The J segment lost 1 base and the V segment lost 6 bases, leaving 3 bases of the junction unmatched. This CDR3 region has 14 residues. CDR3 sequence reads: CASRYRGPNTEAFI. In DNA, the CDR3 is TGTGCCAGCAGATACAGGGGGCCGAACACTGAAGCTTTCATT.

Relative to its sample, this clonotype is medium-sized. This chain joins TRBV7-9 and TRBJ2-3; 7 bases are shared with TRBD1. The CDR3 is made up of 19 amino acids. Per the germline V gene, CDR1 is SEHNR and CDR2 is FQNEAQ (reference sequence). The trim removed 4 bases at V and 0 bases at J, leaving 16 bases unmatched. The CDR3 spells CASSSGQDELVLSTDTQYF. The CDR3 DNA reads as TGTGCCAGCAGCTCCGGACAGGACGAGCTAGTCCTGAGCACAGATACGCAGTATTTT.

This clonotype was detected ten times or more. The genes are TRBV6-2 or TRBV6-3 and TRBJ2-1; D remains ambiguous. Germline lookup yields CDR1 MNHEY and CDR2 SVGEGT. V lost 2 bases and J lost 8, with 16 bases in between. The CDR3 runs 15 residues. This chain's CDR3 is CASSYAVRVTDEQFF. As DNA, the CDR3 is TGTGCCAGCAGTTACGCGGTTAGGGTCACAGATGAGCAGTTCTTC.

The sample holds many counts of this clonotype. This chain links TRBV20-1 with TRBJ2-3, with a possible D match to TRBD2 (7 bases). Germline lookup yields CDR1 DFQATT and CDR2 SNEGSKA (reference sequence). The CDR3 contains 17 residues. Deletions cut 3 bases from V and 6 bases from J, with 25 bases between. The CDR3 DNA reads TGCAGTGCTAGTGCCCCAGACTATGGCGGGGGCCGGGATACGCAGTATTTT. Protein product: CSASAPDYGGGRDTQYF.

The sample holds a few counts of this clonotype. The chain uses TRBV6-5 and TRBJ2-6; D unresolved. The CDR3 runs to 12 residues. Germline CDR1 MNHEY, CDR2 SVGAGI. Trimming took off 8 bases at V and 3 bases at J, with 5 bases between the two ends. The CDR3 protein is CASRRGANVLTF. CDR3 nucleotide sequence: TGTGCCAGCCGACGTGGGGCCAACGTCCTGACTTTC.

This clonotype was observed many times. The rearrangement joins TRBV6-1 to TRBJ2-1; D may be TRBD1 or TRBD2 (5 bases each). Trimming removed 3 bases from V and 10 bases from J, with 16 bases in between. The CDR3 runs 14 residues. Per germline, CDR1 MNHNS and CDR2 SASEGT. The CDR3 region has the DNA TGTGCCAGCAGTGATGGGACCCCCCTGAGGGAGCAGTTCTTC. Its translation is CASSDGTPLREQFF.

Only a few counts were recorded for this clonotype. CDR3 coding DNA: TGCAGTGCTAGAGCGAGTGGCGGCTCCTACGAGCAGTACTTC. Translation gives CSARASGGSYEQYF. The V gene is TRBV20-1, the J gene TRBJ2-7; D remains ambiguous. The CDR3 is 14 amino acids. V gave up 1 base and J gave up 0 bases, with 10 bases separating them. CDR1 DFQATT and CDR2 SNEGSKA come from the germline V gene (reference sequence).

This clonotype was seen many times. The chain joins TRBV7-2 to TRBJ1-6, with D tentatively TRBD1 (5 bases). The CDR3 spans 15 residues. V was shortened by 5 bases and J by 7 bases, with 15 bases between the two germline ends. Germline V lookup: CDR1 SGHTA, CDR2 FQGNSA. The CDR3 region is CASSPQQGRNSPLHF. DNA for the CDR3: TGTGCCAGCAGCCCGCAGCAGGGACGGAATTCACCCCTCCACTTT.

This clonotype was counted only a few times. V and J are TRBV30 and TRBJ2-6, with TRBD1 matching 8 bases. V dropped 3 bases and J dropped 3; count of bases not matched to a gene: 1. This CDR3 comprises 14 residues. Germline-derived CDR1 and CDR2 are GTSNPN and SVGIG (reference sequence). The chain's CDR3 is CAWRGTGGANVLTF. As DNA, the CDR3 is TGTGCCTGGAGAGGGACAGGTGGGGCCAACGTCCTGACTTTC.

This clonotype was counted many times. This chain uses TRBV4-2 with TRBJ1-2, with 7 bases identical to TRBD1. Germline loops: CDR1 LGHNA, CDR2 YNFKEQ. V gave up 3 bases and J gave up 0 bases; unmatched junction bases: 4. CDR3 length: 15 residues. CDR3 DNA sequence: TGTGCCAGCAGCCAGAGACAGGGTTCTAACTATGGCTACACCTTC. Its translation is CASSQRQGSNYGYTF.

This clonotype appeared many times. The V call is TRBV2, the J call TRBJ1-4; 8 bases fit TRBD1. Germline assignment: CDR1 SNHLY and CDR2 FYNNEI. Trimming at V came to 5 bases and at J to 0 bases, leaving 5 bases not matched to a gene. The CDR3 is made up of 16 amino acids. The CDR3 bases are TGTGCCAGCAGTAACCGGGACAGGCCAACTAATGAAAAACTGTTTTTT. It codes for CASSNRDRPTNEKLFF.